The 2 T cell receptor beta chains listed next were all sequenced from one sample in a study of T cell repertoires in cytomegalovirus infection. TCRdb independently ran MiXCR on the reads; one entry per CDR3 protein. The sample includes 200,000 to 250,000 distinct CDR3 sequences, around 35% of them seen just once. Their target antigens are unknown. Sequences were derived from CD8+ T cells from cultured PBMCs, sampled from culture after CMV antigen stimulation. All receptors derive from a human donor in good health (CMV status not recorded). Some clones in this sample may be carry-over from other donors' samples.

The V and J genes are TRBV6-2 or TRBV6-3 and TRBJ2-7; 7 bases match TRBD2. This CDR3 is built from 14 residues. Trimming took 5 bases from V and 4 from J; bases not matched to a gene: 8. CDR1 is MNHEY and CDR2 is SVGEGT in the germline V gene. CDR3 protein: CASSPIGRRYEQYF. DNA of the CDR3: TGTGCCAGCAGTCCTATCGGGAGGAGGTACGAGCAGTACTTC.

This chain connects TRBV10-2 to TRBJ2-2; perhaps TRBD1 as D (5 bases). Germline CDR1 reads WSHSY; CDR2 reads SAAADI. The CDR3 has 18 amino acids. V was clipped by 3 bases and J by 0 bases, with 17 bases between them. The CDR3 sequence is CASSDGSGQKANTGELFF. CDR3 bases: TGCGCCAGCAGTGATGGGTCAGGGCAGAAAGCGAACACCGGGGAGCTGTTTTTT.